The rows below give T cell receptor beta chains drawn from one sample of a study of chemoradiotherapy in HPV16-positive cancers. The protocol was immunoSEQ multiplex PCR, while the TCRdb copy is restricted to in-frame clones and leaves out a portion. The repertoire includes more than 10,000 clones, approximately 87% of them detected once, and roughly 2.8% sits in the top ten. Source: blood, taken from a patient who underwent chemoradiotherapy. The receptors here all came from a human donor with HPV-associated anogenital cancer. The CDR3 runs from the conserved cysteine through the conserved F or W. D genes are given only for firm matches. Clone size appears in some rows only: once, few, many, or a class for an expanded clone.

NA	TRBJ2-1	NA	TRBV7-9	TGTGCCAGCAGCCCGCGACTAGAGCAGTTCTTC	CASSPRLEQFF
NA	TRBJ1-4	NA	TRBV25-1	TGTGCCAGCAGTGAATTAGGCGCAACTAATGAAAAACTGTTTTTT	CASSELGATNEKLFF
TRBD1	TRBJ1-5	NA	TRBV19	TGTGCCAGTAGTATAGTGGGGACAGGGCTTTCGCCCCAGCATTTT	CASSIVGTGLSPQHF
NA	TRBJ1-4	NA	TRBV7-9	TGTGCCAGCAGCTTAGGGGGGACGCCTCTAGAAAAACTGTTTTTT	CASSLGGTPLEKLFF
NA	TRBJ2-5	NA	TRBV7-2	TGTGCCAGCAGCTTAGCACAAGAAACCCAGTACTTC	CASSLAQETQYF
TRBD1	TRBJ1-5	NA	TRBV6-1	TGTGCCAGCAGACCGAGAGGGGGCGCGTCCCAGCATTTT	CASRPRGGASQHF
NA	TRBJ2-3	NA	TRBV19	TGTGCCAGTAGTATGCTCTCCGGGACCCGGACAGATACGCAGTATTTT	CASSMLSGTRTDTQYF
NA	TRBJ2-5	few	TRBV7-3	TGTGCCAGCAGCTTAACTGGCTTTGGGGAAGAGACCCAGTACTTC	CASSLTGFGEETQYF
TRBD1	TRBJ1-1	few	TRBV5-1	TGCGCCAGCAGCTTGCCACAGGGGCATGAAGCTTTCTTT	CASSLPQGHEAFF
TRBD1	TRBJ1-4	NA	TRBV5-5	TGTGCCAGCAGCGCAAAATTCCGGGACAGGGTGCTTAATGAAAAACTGTTTTTT	CASSAKFRDRVLNEKLFF
NA	TRBJ2-3	NA	TRBV20-1	TGCAGTGCCGGGGGGCTCCTTACGCAGTATTTT	CSAGGLLTQYF
TRBD2	TRBJ2-1	NA	TRBV30	TGTGCCTGGAGGGAACCTAGCGGGGGGGTCAATGAGCAGTTCTTC	CAWREPSGGVNEQFF
NA	TRBJ2-7	NA	TRBV13	TGTGCCAGCAGTTGGCGACTAGGAGGCTACGAGCAGTACTTC	CASSWRLGGYEQYF
TRBD2	TRBJ2-7	few	TRBV2	TGTGCCAGCAGTGCACGGCGGGGGGATCTTTACGAGCAGTACTTC	CASSARRGDLYEQYF
NA	TRBJ2-6	NA	TRBV27	TGTGCCAGCAGTTTCTATTCTGGCTCTGGGGCCAACGTCCTGACTTTC	CASSFYSGSGANVLTF
NA	TRBJ2-1	NA	TRBV4-1	TGCGCCAGCAGCCAAGTAGGTGCGGGGTCCTATGAGCAGTTCTTC	CASSQVGAGSYEQFF
NA	TRBJ2-7	NA	TRBV7-9	TGTGCCAGCAGCTTAGCGCTGGCTTACGAGCAGTACTTC	CASSLALAYEQYF
NA	TRBJ2-3	NA	TRBV27	TGTGCCAGCAGTTTATTTCGCCCCAGCACAGATACGCAGTATTTT	CASSLFRPSTDTQYF
NA	TRBJ2-3	NA	TRBV6-1	TGTGCCAGCAGTGAAGCGCTTCGCAGGGAAAGATACGAGGAGTATTTT	CASSEALRRERYEEYF
NA	TRBJ1-6	once	TRBV19	TGTGCCAGTAGTAAGGGAGAAACCTCCTCACCCCTCCACTTT	CASSKGETSSPLHF
NA	TRBJ2-3	NA	TRBV5-6	TGTGCCAGCACCGATAGCACAGATACGCAGTATTTT	CASTDSTDTQYF
TRBD2	TRBJ2-7	NA	TRBV30	TGTGCCTGGATGGGACTAGCGGGAGAGAGCTCCTACGAGCAGTACTTC	CAWMGLAGESSYEQYF
NA	TRBJ2-7	once	TRBV7-2	TGTGCCAGCAGCTTTCAACAGGCCGCCTACGAGCAGTACTTC	CASSFQQAAYEQYF
TRBD1	TRBJ1-1	NA	TRBV6-1	TGTGCCAGCAGTGCCCAGGGGGCAAGTTGGGCTTTCTTT	CASSAQGASWAFF
TRBD1	TRBJ2-3	NA	TRBV27	TGTGCCAGCAGTTTAAGGTCAGGGGGCTATACAGATACGCAGTATTTT	CASSLRSGGYTDTQYF
NA	TRBJ1-5	NA	TRBV7-9	TGTGCCAGCAGCTATAGCAATCAGCCCCAGCATTTT	CASSYSNQPQHF
TRBD1	TRBJ1-2	NA	TRBV7-2	TGTGCCAGCAGCAAAACCGGGACAGGGGTAGGCTATGGCTACACCTTC	CASSKTGTGVGYGYTF
NA	TRBJ1-6	few	TRBV13	TGTGCCAGCAGCTTAGGGTATAATTCACCCCTCCACTTT	CASSLGYNSPLHF
NA	TRBJ2-7	NA	TRBV13	TGTGCCAGCAGCTTATTCGGGTACTCCTACGAGCAGTACTTC	CASSLFGYSYEQYF
NA	TRBJ1-4	few	TRBV19	TGTGCCAGTAGTCTAAAGGGCTATGCAACTAATGAAAAACTGTTTTTT	CASSLKGYATNEKLFF
TRBD2	TRBJ2-7	NA	TRBV5-1	TGCGCCAGCAGCTTGTTTAGCGGGGAGTACGAGCAGTACTTC	CASSLFSGEYEQYF
NA	TRBJ2-1	NA	TRBV6-5	TGTGCCAGCAGCGTAGCATATGAGCAGTTCTTC	CASSVAYEQFF
TRBD2	TRBJ2-7	NA	TRBV19	TGTGCCAGCACAAAGACTAGCGGGCCCTCCTACGAGCAGTACTTC	CASTKTSGPSYEQYF
NA	TRBJ1-5	NA	TRBV2	TGTGCCAGCAGGACCTTTGAGAATCAGCCCCAGCATTTT	CASRTFENQPQHF
TRBD2	TRBJ2-7	NA	TRBV5-1	TGCGCCAGCAGCTTCGGCGGGGGGGCGGAAGAGCAGTACTTC	CASSFGGGAEEQYF
TRBD1	TRBJ2-1	NA	TRBV7-2	TGTGCCAGCAGCTTCTCGACAGGGACCGTGCCCCTTGATGGGTTCTTC	CASSFSTGTVPLDGFF